One sample yielded the 10 T cell receptor beta chains listed below, sequenced in a study of T-cell memory formation after mild COVID-19. TCRdb fed the 5' RACE reads into MiXCR, producing one record per CDR3 protein. The repertoire holds fewer than 50,000 distinct CDR3 sequences, with 10% to 15% as singletons. Sequencing was carried out using PBMCs or a T cell subset sorted from them (not recorded which). Source of these receptors: a man between 18 and 35 years old who had mild COVID-19 (a few samples of this study predate the infection). Cell type and time point are not known.

The genes are TRBV18 and TRBJ1-6; TRBD1 matches at 9 bases. The junction had 10 bases not matched to a gene; V was cut back by 3 bases and J by 13 bases. Germline V CDR1 and CDR2: KGHSH, LQKENI. The CDR3 loop spans 15 amino acids. CDR3 sequence: CASSPSGQGQPPLHF. The CDR3 DNA follows: TGTGCCAGCTCACCCTCGGGACAGGGTCAGCCGCCCCTCCACTTT.

This clonotype has ten or more counts. This chain links TRBV12-3 or TRBV12-4 with TRBJ2-5; TRBD1 aligns across 7 bases. V shed 5 bases and J 2 bases; nucleotides not matched to a gene: 2. There are 13 residues in the CDR3. As DNA, the CDR3 is TGTGCCAGCAGTCGGGACAGTCAAGAGACCCAGTACTTC. Translation: CASSRDSQETQYF.

The chain has TRBV12-3 or TRBV12-4 and TRBJ1-4; tentative D call: TRBD1 (6 bases). Trimming shortened V by 6 bases and J by 6 bases, and 11 bases separated the two germline ends. This CDR3 is 13 amino acids long. The CDR3 DNA follows: TGTGCCAGCAGGCCCCACAGGGATGAAAAACTGTTTTTT. This codes for CASRPHRDEKLFF.

This clonotype was detected ten times or more. V is TRBV15 and J is TRBJ2-1; D is unclear. V was cut by 0 bases and J by 8 bases, with 5 bases left in between. CDR1 LNHNV and CDR2 YYDKDF come from the germline V gene (reference sequence). The CDR3 has 12 amino acids. The CDR3 DNA reads as TGTGCCACCAGCAGAGATATCGATGAGCAGTTCTTC. This gives the protein CATSRDIDEQFF.

This clonotype was observed at least ten times. This chain links TRBV5-1 with TRBJ2-2, with 10 bases fitting TRBD2. Germline CDR1 SGHRS, CDR2 YFSETQ. V shed 4 bases, J shed 1 base, and the junction held 7 bases outside the gene matches. The CDR3 contains 17 residues. DNA for the CDR3: TGCGCCAGCAGCCAAGAGGGACTAGCGATGAACACCGGGGAGCTGTTTTTT. The encoded protein is CASSQEGLAMNTGELFF.

The rearrangement links TRBV7-9 to TRBJ1-6; D perhaps matches TRBD1 (6 bases). With 4 bases removed from V and 11 bases from J, the gap between germline ends came to 6 bases. Germline V gives CDR1 SEHNR, CDR2 FQNEAQ (reference sequence). This CDR3 contains 11 residues. CDR3 amino acids: CASSSGAPLHF. The CDR3 DNA reads TGTGCCAGCAGCTCAGGGGCACCCCTCCACTTT.

This chain joins TRBV20-1 and TRBJ2-3; D is perhaps TRBD1 (7 bases). V lost 5 bases to trimming and J lost 5 bases, with 14 bases between them. The CDR3 extends over 13 amino acids. In germline, CDR1 is DFQATT, CDR2 SNEGSKA (reference sequence). CDR3 coding DNA: TGCAGTGCTCGGGGGACAGTTGGAGATACGCAGTATTTT. Protein sequence: CSARGTVGDTQYF.

This chain connects TRBV5-1 to TRBJ2-5; D not certain. The CDR3 consists of 13 residues. Trimming left V 0 bases short and J 4 bases short, with 7 bases between. Germline V gene lookup returns CDR1 SGHRS and CDR2 YFSETQ. The CDR3 coding sequence is TGCGCCAGCAGCTTGGTTGGGGTAGAGACCCAGTACTTC. Protein: CASSLVGVETQYF.

This rearrangement joins TRBV5-4 to TRBJ1-4; 10 positions agree with TRBD1. Germline-derived CDR1 and CDR2 are SGHNT and YYREEE (reference sequence). V lost 3 bases to trimming and J lost 7 bases; unmatched junction nucleotides: 6. This CDR3 comprises 15 residues. CDR3 region: CASSWTGGHGEKLFF. CDR3 in DNA: TGTGCCAGCAGCTGGACAGGGGGGCATGGTGAAAAACTGTTTTTT. Full variable domain (missing parts from reference TRBV5-4 and TRBJ1-4): ETGVTQSPTHLIKTRGQQVTLRCSSQSGHNTVSWYQQALGQGPQFIFQYYREEENGRGNFPPRFSGLQFPNYSSELNVNALELDDSALYLCASSWTGGHGEKLFFGSGTQLSVL.

This clonotype has only a few counts. This chain uses TRBV7-9 with TRBJ2-3; D is undetermined. Germline loops: CDR1 SEHNR, CDR2 FQNEAQ (reference sequence). The CDR3 extends over 12 amino acids. V was pared by 6 bases and J by 6 bases, with 10 bases between. The CDR3 coding sequence is TGTGCCAGCAGGCGGACGGTTGATACGCAGTATTTT. Protein: CASRRTVDTQYF.